One and the same sample provided the 16 T cell receptor beta chains below, sequenced in a study of cytomegalovirus exposure and HLA in healthy donors. The PCR employed 60 Vbeta primers together with 13 Jbeta primers. This table comes from immunoSEQ multiplex PCR, and its TCRdb copy is limited to in-frame clones, with some not included. Found here are 110,000 to 150,000 clones, roughly 80% of them singletons; the top ten hold about 6.8%. Sequencing used PBMCs. These receptors were collected from a man aged 40-49 years in good health and CMV-seropositive.

The chain recombines TRBV6-1 with TRBJ1-2, with 9 bases fitting TRBD1. After removal of 2 bases from V and 3 bases from J, the junction contained 4 bases not matched to a gene. CDR3 length: 15 amino acids. Looked up from germline, CDR1 is MNHNS and CDR2 is SASEGT. CDR3 loop: CASSETGGNYYGYTF. CDR3 coding DNA: TGTGCCAGCAGTGAAACAGGGGGCAACTACTATGGCTACACCTTC.

The V gene is TRBV6-5, the J gene TRBJ1-2; 8 bases are a match to TRBD1. V dropped 2 bases and J dropped 7; count of bases not matched to a gene: 3. The CDR3 length is 13 residues. Per germline, CDR1 MNHEY and CDR2 SVGAGI. CDR3 loop: CASSYIRGLGYTF. CDR3 coding DNA: TGTGCCAGCAGTTACATCAGGGGGCTTGGCTACACCTTC.

This chain uses TRBV7-2 with TRBJ2-7; possibly TRBD1 for D (5 bases). The CDR3 is 14 residues long. CDR1 and CDR2 (germline): SGHTA, FQGNSA. Between the trimmed V and J ends, which lost 3 bases and 2 bases, there was a span of 11 bases. In DNA form, the CDR3 reads TGTGCCAGCAGCTTCCGACAGCGAGCCTACGAGCAGTACTTC. Protein sequence: CASSFRQRAYEQYF.

CDR3 nucleotide sequence: TGTGCCAGCTCAGCACAGGGGCAAGGGGCCAACGTCCTGACTTTC. Its translation: CASSAQGQGANVLTF. The chain employs TRBV18 and TRBJ2-6, with 7 bases aligning to TRBD1. Trimming at V came to 5 bases and at J to 4 bases, leaving 5 bases not matched to a gene. Germline V gene sequence: CDR1 KGHSH, CDR2 LQKENI. The CDR3 has 15 amino acids.

The CDR3 region is CASSPRQGIYEQYF. The CDR3 DNA sequence: TGTGCCAGCAGCCCGAGACAGGGCATCTACGAGCAGTACTTC. The chain employs TRBV9 and TRBJ2-7; 7 nucleotides align to TRBD1. This CDR3 is built from 14 residues. Germline CDR1 and CDR2: SGDLS and YYNGEE. Trimming at V came to 4 bases and at J to 3 bases, leaving 7 bases not matched to a gene. Together with reference TRBV9 and TRBJ2-7, the CDR3 gives the full variable domain: DSGVTQTPKHLITATGQRVTLRCSPRSGDLSVYWYQQSLDQGLQFLIQYYNGEERAKGNILERFSAQQFPDLHSELNLSSLELGDSALYFCASSPRQGIYEQYFGPGTRLTVT.

The chain employs TRBV5-4 and TRBJ2-2; 9 bases map to TRBD1. V shed 4 bases, J shed 7 bases, and the junction held 11 bases outside the gene matches. The germline gives CDR1 SGHNT, CDR2 YYREEE (reference sequence). The CDR3 spans 16 residues. The CDR3 region is CASSPLQGAGNGELFF. CDR3 bases: TGTGCCAGCAGCCCTCTACAGGGGGCGGGTAACGGGGAGCTGTTTTTT.

A single count supports this clone. CDR3 amino acids: CATLVHPINEKLFF. The DNA of the CDR3 is TGTGCCACACTAGTGCACCCGATTAATGAAAAACTGTTTTTT. The V and J genes are TRBV30 and TRBJ1-4; no firm D call. The ends were cut back, 8 bases at V and 4 bases at J, with 17 bases in the middle. CDR3 length: 14 amino acids. CDR1 GTSNPN and CDR2 SVGIG come from the germline V gene (reference sequence).

The V and J genes are TRBV6-5 and TRBJ2-7, with D possibly being TRBD2 (5 bases). V lost 2 bases to trimming and J lost 3 bases, with 17 bases between them. Germline-derived CDR1 and CDR2 are MNHEY and SVGAGI. The CDR3 covers 16 residues. This CDR3 reads CASSYSIGGGGYEQYF. CDR3 nucleotide sequence: TGTGCCAGCAGTTACAGTATCGGAGGAGGTGGCTACGAGCAGTACTTC.

The V call is TRBV18, the J call TRBJ2-7; TRBD1 matches 10 bases. The CDR3 contains 15 residues. J lost 5 bases, V lost 3 bases, and 7 bases had no gene match. Germline CDR1 KGHSH, CDR2 LQKENI. The CDR3 bases are TGTGCCAGCTCACCCTCTGGGACAGGGGAGAACGAGCAGTACTTC. It is translated as CASSPSGTGENEQYF.

The chain has TRBV6-5 and TRBJ2-1, with a tentative D call TRBD1 (6 bases). V gave up 10 bases and J gave up 8 bases, with 21 bases separating them. The CDR3 contains 14 residues. Germline V gene data show CDR1 as MNHEY and CDR2 as SVGAGI. As DNA, the CDR3 is TGTGCCACCAAAGGGACAATTCCCTCGGATGAGCAGTTCTTC. Protein product: CATKGTIPSDEQFF.

The gene calls are TRBV5-1 and TRBJ2-6, with TRBD1 identical over 7 bases. The CDR3 spans 17 residues. Trimming took 0 bases from V and 1 from J; bases not matched to a gene: 4. The germline V gene has CDR1 SGHRS and CDR2 YFSETQ. The CDR3, as DNA: TGCGCCAGCAGCTTGGCCACGACAGGGTCTGGGGCCAACGTCCTGACTTTC. Translated: CASSLATTGSGANVLTF.

This sequence joins TRBV10-3 and TRBJ1-1; D is perhaps TRBD1 (5 bases). With 0 bases removed from V and 1 base from J, the gap between germline ends came to 15 bases. Per the germline V gene, CDR1 is ENHRY and CDR2 is SYGVKD. CDR3 length equals 17 residues. The DNA of the CDR3 is TGTGCCATCAGTGAGTCTCAAGACCATACAGGGAACACTGAAGCTTTCTTT. Amino acids: CAISESQDHTGNTEAFF.

This clone was recorded a few times. V gene TRBV7-2 combines with J gene TRBJ2-4, with a weak D call TRBD2 (6 bases). V lost 4 bases to trimming and J lost 0 bases, with 16 bases between them. This CDR3 is built from 17 residues. Germline CDR1 is SGHTA and CDR2 is FQGNSA. The CDR3 nucleotides are TGTGCCAGCAGCTACCCTAGCGCTGGGGTAGCCAAAAACATTCAGTACTTC. It specifies CASSYPSAGVAKNIQYF.

A word on this clone: At one end, the junction sequence differs from germline, possibly due to a read error. The chain carries TRBV7-7 and TRBJ2-5; TRBD1 matches at 11 bases. CDR3 size: 14 residues. Germline V gene sequence: CDR1 SSHAT, CDR2 FNYEAQ (reference sequence). The CDR3, as DNA: TGTGCTAGCAGCCCTGGGACAGGGGGGAAGACCCAGTACTTC. It codes for CASSPGTGGKTQYF.

This clone was found a few times. The CDR3 DNA follows: TGTGCCAGCAGTCCCACGACAGGGCAGAATTCACCCCTCCACTTT. This sequence encodes CASSPTTGQNSPLHF. V and J are TRBV28 and TRBJ1-6; 7 nucleotides agree with TRBD1. The germline CDR1 and CDR2 sequences are MDHEN and SYDVKM. There are 15 residues in the CDR3. With 5 bases clipped from V and 7 bases from J, the junction kept 8 bases outside the gene matches. The full variable domain, in which reference TRBV28 and TRBJ1-6 provide the parts outside the CDR3, is DVKVTQSSRYLVKRTGEKVFLECVQDMDHENMFWYRQDPGLGLRLIYFSYDVKMKEKGDIPEGYSVSREKKERFSLILESASTNQTSMYLCASSPTTGQNSPLHFGNGTRLTVT.

V is TRBV30 and J is TRBJ1-1; no definite D call. Germline CDR1 and CDR2: GTSNPN and SVGIG (reference sequence). The V gene lost 2 bases and the J gene lost 2 bases, with 9 bases spanning the gap. The CDR3 is 13 amino acids. CDR3 DNA: TGTGCCTGGAGTTTCAGGTTCAACACTGAAGCTTTCTTT. It is translated as CAWSFRFNTEAFF.